The 27 T cell receptor beta chains in this list originate from one sample, sequenced in a study of cytomegalovirus exposure and HLA in healthy donors. Clones were sequenced by immunoSEQ multiplex PCR, and TCRdb holds only the in-frame ones, with some missing. The sample yields around 170,000 clones, around 89% seen once. The specimen was PBMCs. All receptors come from a man between 18 and 35 years old in good health and CMV-seronegative.

Remarks on this clone: Mismatch with germline at one junction end may stem from a read error. The gene calls are TRBV7-7 and TRBJ2-5, with TRBD1 as a possible D gene (5 bases). The CDR3 length is 14 residues. Germline CDR1 is SSHAT and CDR2 is FNYEAQ (reference sequence). CDR3 in amino acids: CASSFRQTQETQYF. For the CDR3, the DNA is TGTGCTAGCAGCTTCAGACAGACCCAAGAGACCCAGTACTTC.

V usage is TRBV10-2 and J usage is TRBJ2-7; 7 nucleotides agree with TRBD1. Germline V lookup: CDR1 WSHSY, CDR2 SAAADI. Germline trimming cut 5 bases from V and 7 bases from J; bases unmatched to any gene: 8. The CDR3 has 13 amino acids. The CDR3 reads CASSFRQGLEQYV. DNA for the CDR3: TGCGCCAGCAGTTTTAGACAGGGCTTAGAGCAGTACGTC.

V usage is TRBV19 and J usage is TRBJ2-1; TRBD2 aligns across 16 bases. The CDR3 is 16 residues long. CDR1 and CDR2 (germline): LNHDA, SQIVND (reference sequence). V shed 6 bases, J shed 9 bases, and the junction held 8 bases outside the gene matches. In DNA, the CDR3 is TGTGCCAGTAGCAAAACGGGACTAGCGGGAGGGGTTGAGCAGTTCTTC. It encodes CASSKTGLAGGVEQFF. Based on the CDR3 plus reference TRBV19 and TRBJ2-1, the full variable domain is DGGITQSPKYLFRKEGQNVTLSCEQNLNHDAMYWYRQDPGQGLRLIYYSQIVNDFQKGDIAEGYSVSREKKESFPLTVTSAQKNPTAFYLCASSKTGLAGGVEQFFGPGTRLTVL.

The J gene is TRBJ2-3, the V gene TRBV4-2, with 8 bases matching TRBD1. The CDR3 is 16 amino acids. CDR1 and CDR2 from the germline V gene are LGHNA and YNFKEQ. V was pared by 0 bases and J by 8 bases, with 10 bases of the junction left unmatched. CDR3 protein: CASSQDRQGTRGTQYF. The CDR3 DNA reads TGTGCCAGCAGCCAAGATAGACAGGGGACCCGCGGTACGCAGTATTTT.

The chain has TRBV10-3 and TRBJ1-5; D gene uncertain. The CDR3 totals 15 residues. The germline V gene has CDR1 ENHRY and CDR2 SYGVKD. V was trimmed by 3 bases and J by 4 bases, leaving 13 bases between them. The CDR3 nucleotides read TGTGCCATCAGTGATGTCCGGGAGCCTAATCAGCCCCAGCATTTT. Translating gives CAISDVREPNQPQHF.

This clone appeared once. The chain employs TRBV10-1 and TRBJ1-2; maybe TRBD1 (5 bases). Germline values: CDR1 WNHNN, CDR2 SYGVQD (reference sequence). With 2 bases removed from V and 4 bases from J, the gap between germline ends came to 17 bases. The CDR3 contains 16 residues. This chain's CDR3 is CASSEGRQGFCYGYTF. The CDR3 DNA sequence: TGCGCCAGCAGTGAGGGGCGGCAGGGATTTTGCTATGGCTACACCTTC.

This clone was found a few times. The chain employs TRBV19 and TRBJ2-7, with TRBD2 identical over 11 bases. The V segment lost 5 bases and the J segment 4 bases; nucleotides outside the gene matches: 7. The germline V gene encodes CDR1 LNHDA and CDR2 SQIVND (reference sequence). The CDR3 has 15 amino acids. In nucleotides, the CDR3 is TGTGCCAGTAGTGTCGGGACTAGCGGACCGTACGAGCAGTACTTC. Its protein product is CASSVGTSGPYEQYF.

This rearrangement joins TRBV19 to TRBJ2-1; D gene unclear. From germline, CDR1 is LNHDA and CDR2 SQIVND (reference sequence). Trimming left V 0 bases short and J 8 bases short, with 8 bases between. There are 13 residues in the CDR3. The CDR3 sequence: CASSIELFDEQFF. CDR3 coding DNA: TGTGCCAGTAGTATAGAACTCTTCGATGAGCAGTTCTTC.

The genes are TRBV27 and TRBJ1-2; 7 bases line up with TRBD1. This CDR3 comprises 14 residues. Trimming at V came to 3 bases and at J to 6 bases, leaving 7 bases not matched to a gene. Per the germline V gene, CDR1 is MNHEY and CDR2 is SMNVEV (reference sequence). The CDR3 loop reads CASSFERGQHGYTF. CDR3 sequence (DNA): TGTGCCAGCAGTTTCGAGAGGGGGCAACATGGCTACACCTTC.

This clone was observed once. The rearrangement links TRBV12-5 to TRBJ1-1; D remains unclear. CDR3 length: 14 amino acids. Trimming pared 7 bases from V and 2 bases from J, leaving 14 bases between. Germline values: CDR1 LGHNT, CDR2 FRNRAP. The CDR3 DNA follows: TGTGCTAGTGCCGCCTCCCTAGTCAACACTGAAGCTTTCTTT. Translated, it gives CASAASLVNTEAFF. Filled out from reference TRBV12-5 and TRBJ1-1, the complete variable domain reads DARVTQTPRHKVTEMGQEVTMRCQPILGHNTVFWYRQTMMQGLELLAYFRNRAPLDDSGMPKDRFSAEMPDATLATLKIQPSEPRDSAVYFCASAASLVNTEAFFGQGTRLTVV.

This clone was seen just once. V gene TRBV10-3 combines with J gene TRBJ1-1, with D unresolved. The CDR3 contains 15 residues. Germline V CDR1 and CDR2: ENHRY, SYGVKD. V gave up 8 bases and J gave up 2 bases, with 18 bases separating them. For the CDR3, the DNA is TGTGCCATCCTAGAACGATTAATCGGTAACACTGAAGCTTTCTTT. It yields the protein CAILERLIGNTEAFF.

The gene calls are TRBV2 and TRBJ2-5; D possibly corresponds to TRBD1 (6 bases). V dropped 6 bases and J dropped 3 bases, with 23 bases sitting between them. The CDR3 totals 17 residues. Looked up from germline, CDR1 is SNHLY and CDR2 is FYNNEI. CDR3 amino acids: CASRGPPGQGRKETQYF. The DNA of the CDR3 is TGTGCCAGCAGAGGACCACCGGGACAAGGGCGAAAAGAGACCCAGTACTTC.

This chain links TRBV18 with TRBJ1-1; 7 nucleotides align to TRBD1. After removal of 6 bases from V and 3 bases from J, the junction contained 10 bases not matched to a gene. The CDR3 has 15 amino acids. Germline values: CDR1 KGHSH, CDR2 LQKENI. CDR3 DNA sequence: TGTGCCAGCTCCCTCCCTGAACAGGGGCACACTGAAGCTTTCTTT. Translation: CASSLPEQGHTEAFF.

This rearrangement joins TRBV18 to TRBJ1-2, with 7 bases lining up with TRBD1. The germline V gene has CDR1 KGHSH and CDR2 LQKENI. CDR3 size: 16 residues. Trimming at V came to 1 base and at J to 6 bases, leaving 11 bases not matched to a gene. This chain's CDR3 is CASSPLQETGRHGYTF. The CDR3 region has the DNA TGTGCCAGCTCACCACTGCAAGAGACAGGGCGGCATGGCTACACCTTC.

The chain has TRBV28 and TRBJ1-1; maybe TRBD1 (6 bases). The CDR3 contains 17 residues. The V gene lost 2 bases and the J gene lost 1 base, with 17 bases spanning the gap. CDR1 and CDR2 from the germline V gene are MDHEN and SYDVKM. DNA for the CDR3: TGTGCCAGCAGTTTAACCCAGGGGTGGACCCAGAACACTGAAGCTTTCTTT. Translation: CASSLTQGWTQNTEAFF. The full variable domain, completed using reference TRBV28 and TRBJ1-1, is DVKVTQSSRYLVKRTGEKVFLECVQDMDHENMFWYRQDPGLGLRLIYFSYDVKMKEKGDIPEGYSVSREKKERFSLILESASTNQTSMYLCASSLTQGWTQNTEAFFGQGTRLTVV.

This clone has only one observation. This chain links TRBV19 with TRBJ2-2, with TRBD1 matching 7 bases. The length of the CDR3 is 13 residues. The germline V gene encodes CDR1 LNHDA and CDR2 SQIVND (reference sequence). Trimming at V came to 8 bases and at J to 2 bases, leaving 2 bases not matched to a gene. The CDR3 protein is CASRDRNTGELFF. The CDR3 DNA is TGTGCCAGTCGGGACAGAAACACCGGGGAGCTGTTTTTT.

This chain connects TRBV2 to TRBJ2-1; D may be TRBD1 (6 bases). Looked up from germline, CDR1 is SNHLY and CDR2 is FYNNEI. This CDR3 contains 16 residues. Between the trimmed V and J ends, which lost 6 bases and 6 bases, there was a span of 21 bases. CDR3 coding DNA: TGTGCCAGCAGGATGACCGGACAGTCGCCTGGCAATGAGCAGTTCTTC. This translates into CASRMTGQSPGNEQFF. Supplemented by reference TRBV2 and TRBJ2-1, the full variable domain reads EPEVTQTPSHQVTQMGQEVILRCVPISNHLYFYWYRQILGQKVEFLVSFYNNEISEKSEIFDDQFSVERPDGSNFTLKIRSTKLEDSAMYFCASRMTGQSPGNEQFFGPGTRLTVL.

V and J are TRBV5-5 and TRBJ2-7; no reliable D call. The V gene lost 7 bases and the J gene lost 2 bases, with 10 bases spanning the gap. The CDR3 loop spans 12 amino acids. Germline CDR1 is SGHKS and CDR2 is YYEKEE (reference sequence). CDR3 region: CASVTEAYEQYF. As DNA, the CDR3 is TGTGCCAGCGTTACAGAAGCCTACGAGCAGTACTTC.

This chain uses TRBV19 with TRBJ2-5; D unclear. Between the trimmed V and J ends, which lost 7 bases and 2 bases, there was a span of 14 bases. Germline V lookup: CDR1 LNHDA, CDR2 SQIVND (reference sequence). The CDR3 sequence is 14 residues long. CDR3 sequence (DNA): TGTGCCAGTAATCGTGGTCCAGATCAAGAGACCCAGTACTTC. It translates to CASNRGPDQETQYF.

The chain carries TRBV27 and TRBJ2-5, with D maybe TRBD2 (7 bases). This CDR3 spans 15 amino acids. Looked up from germline, CDR1 is MNHEY and CDR2 is SMNVEV (reference sequence). The V gene lost 3 bases and the J gene lost 1 base, with 12 bases spanning the gap. Here the CDR3 DNA reads TGTGCCAGCAGTTTTGGGGGGGCCTTCCAAGAGACCCAGTACTTC. Translated: CASSFGGAFQETQYF.

This sequence joins TRBV7-8 and TRBJ2-3; TRBD2 agrees at 9 bases. The CDR3 spans 15 residues. Unmatched junction bases numbered 6, after V lost 2 bases and J lost 6 bases. Germline-derived CDR1 and CDR2 are SGHVS and FQNEAQ. The CDR3 nucleotides read TGTGCCAGCAGCTTATTAGCGGGAGTAAGGGATACGCAGTATTTT. Its translation: CASSLLAGVRDTQYF.

The V gene is TRBV15, the J gene TRBJ2-2; TRBD1 agrees at 10 bases. V lost 5 bases to trimming and J lost 6 bases; unmatched junction nucleotides: 3. Per germline, CDR1 LNHNV and CDR2 YYDKDF (reference sequence). The CDR3 runs to 14 residues. The CDR3 region is CATSRDRGPGELFF. The CDR3 DNA follows: TGTGCCACCAGCCGGGACAGGGGCCCCGGGGAGCTGTTTTTT. Full variable domain (remainder filled in from reference TRBV15 and TRBJ2-2): DAMVIQNPRYQVTQFGKPVTLSCSQTLNHNVMYWYQQKSSQAPKLLFHYYDKDFNNEADTPDNFQSRRPNTSFCFLDIRSPGLGDTAMYLCATSRDRGPGELFFGEGSRLTVL.

The chain links TRBV28 to TRBJ2-7, with D possibly matching TRBD1 (6 bases). The CDR3 sequence is 13 residues long. Looked up from germline, CDR1 is MDHEN and CDR2 is SYDVKM. Trimming took 5 bases from V and 3 from J, leaving 11 bases between them. CDR3 DNA: TGTGCCAGCAGTCGTACAGGGAGCTACGAGCAGTACTTC. Encoded protein: CASSRTGSYEQYF.

The rearrangement uses TRBV5-1 and TRBJ1-4; D perhaps matches TRBD1 (6 bases). V lost 3 bases and J 2 bases, leaving 8 bases between the germline ends. The CDR3 has 14 residues. Germline V gene data show CDR1 as SGHRS and CDR2 as YFSETQ. The CDR3 loop reads CASSSGQTNEKLFF. The CDR3 bases are TGCGCCAGCAGCTCAGGACAGACTAATGAAAAACTGTTTTTT. Using reference TRBV5-1 and TRBJ1-4 for the parts outside the CDR3, the full variable domain is KAGVTQTPRYLIKTRGQQVTLSCSPISGHRSVSWYQQTPGQGLQFLFEYFSETQRNKGNFPGRFSGRQFSNSRSEMNVSTLELGDSALYLCASSSGQTNEKLFFGSGTQLSVL.

This sequence joins TRBV10-1 and TRBJ2-2; D uncertain. V was cut by 10 bases and J by 1 base, with 10 bases left in between. The CDR3 covers 13 residues. The germline gives CDR1 WNHNN, CDR2 SYGVQD (reference sequence). CDR3: CAIPGGNTGELFF. CDR3 bases: TGCGCCATCCCCGGCGGGAACACCGGGGAGCTGTTTTTT.

This sequence joins TRBV5-1 and TRBJ2-3; D is perhaps TRBD2 (6 bases). Germline V lookup: CDR1 SGHRS, CDR2 YFSETQ. The CDR3 runs to 14 residues. Trimming removed 4 bases from V and 2 bases from J, with 11 bases in between. The CDR3 region is CASSGDSFTDTQYF. DNA for the CDR3: TGCGCCAGCAGCGGGGACTCCTTCACAGATACGCAGTATTTT.

A few counts support this clone. The chain couples TRBV2 to TRBJ1-4; D ambiguous. V lost 3 bases and J 3 bases, leaving 8 bases between the germline ends. The CDR3 is made up of 14 amino acids. Germline lookup yields CDR1 SNHLY and CDR2 FYNNEI. For the CDR3, the DNA is TGTGCCAGCAGTGATCCGATAGCTAATGAAAAACTGTTTTTT. Translation gives CASSDPIANEKLFF.